This T cell receptor (beta chain) stems from a study of T cell repertoires in cytomegalovirus infection. For the study at large: Public TCR beta signatures were indicative of both CMV infection and a matching HLA type.

MiXCR was run by TCRdb on the reads, yielding one entry per CDR3 protein. This sample has just over 300,000 distinct CDR3 sequences, with roughly a sixth found just once. This clonotype was seen repeatedly, ten times or more. Germline CDR1 and CDR2: SGHTA and FQGNSA. Trimming removed 5 bases at V and 0 bases at J, with 13 bases between. This CDR3 comprises 15 residues. The sequenced sample was PBMCs. This sequence originates from a human donor in good health (CMV status not recorded). Some clones in this sample may be carry-over from other donors' samples. V is TRBV7-2 and J is TRBJ1-2; weak D call: TRBD1 (6 bases). This CDR3 reads CASSAPGQTNYGYTF. The DNA of the CDR3 is TGTGCCAGCAGCGCCCCGGGACAAACTAACTATGGCTACACCTTC.